The 14 T cell receptor beta chains below come from one sample, sequenced in a study of regulatory T cells in long-lasting Graves disease. Time point meaning: persistent/refractory GD, antithyroid drugs over 5 years with positive TRAb. Isolated PBMC RNA provided the starting material for the TCR library. Arm-PCR of CDR3 regions and iRepertoire HTBI primers were the basis on which TCR beta libraries were built. TCRdb reanalysed the multiplex PCR reads using MiXCR and keeps one entry per CDR3 protein. Among fewer than 550,000 distinct CDR3 sequences listed, 20% to 25% were seen once. The sample consisted of peripheral blood mononuclear cells (PBMCs), taken when the disease was refractory, from a patient treated with antithyroid drugs. All receptors derive from a female donor with Graves disease.

The chain is built from TRBV29-1 and TRBJ2-7; TRBD2 aligns across 12 bases. Trimming removed 4 bases from V and 4 bases from J; junction bases left unmatched: 5. This CDR3 region has 14 residues. Germline CDR1 and CDR2: SQVTM and ANQGSEA. The CDR3, as DNA: TGCAGCGTTGGGACTAGCGGGATATTTTACGAGCAGTACTTC. Encoded protein: CSVGTSGIFYEQYF.

Regarding this clonotype: A read error is possible here, since a much larger clone lies one base away. The chain employs TRBV5-6 and TRBJ2-5; perhaps TRBD1 as D (5 bases). The germline gives CDR1 SGHDT, CDR2 YYEEEE. This CDR3 region has 13 residues. CDR3 residues: CASSLRQQEAQYF. The DNA for the CDR3 is TGTGCCAGCAGCTTGAGACAGCAAGAGGCCCAGTACTTC.

The V and J genes are TRBV11-2 and TRBJ1-3, with D hard to call. The CDR3 sequence is 11 residues long. CDR1 SGHAT and CDR2 FQNNGV come from the germline V gene. Trimming removed 2 bases at V and 7 bases at J, with 3 bases between. Here the CDR3 DNA reads TGTGCCAGCAGCTTACAGAACACCATATATTTT. Its translation is CASSLQNTIYF.

The chain recombines TRBV20-1 with TRBJ2-7, with 7 bases aligning to TRBD2. The germline CDR1 and CDR2 sequences are DFQATT and SNEGSKA (reference sequence). The CDR3 has 14 amino acids. Trimming took 3 bases from V and 3 from J; bases not matched to a gene: 8. DNA of the CDR3: TGCAGTGCTAGGCCGGGTGGGGGGGGCTACGAGCAGTACTTC. Translating it yields CSARPGGGGYEQYF.

For this clonotype: A read error may explain this, as a much larger clone is one base away. This sequence joins TRBV12-3 or TRBV12-4 and TRBJ2-5; 9 positions match TRBD2. This CDR3 spans 15 amino acids. CDR3 nucleotide sequence: TGTGCCAGCACCAAACAGGCGGGAGGGCAAGAGGCCCAGTACTTC. It yields the protein CASTKQAGGQEAQYF.

The rearrangement joins TRBV6-2 or TRBV6-3 to TRBJ1-5; 7 nucleotides agree with TRBD1. CDR3 length equals 18 residues. V was pared by 6 bases and J by 1 base, with 15 bases of the junction left unmatched. Germline CDR1 reads MNHEY; CDR2 reads SVGEGT. CDR3 residues: CASRRTRQGLTSNQPQHF. In DNA form, the CDR3 reads TGTGCCAGCAGAAGGACCAGACAGGGACTTACGAGCAATCAGCCCCAGCATTTT.

About this clonotype: A much bigger clone sits one base away, suggesting this may be a read error. V and J are TRBV2 and TRBJ2-6; the D gene is possibly TRBD1 (5 bases). Deletions cut 8 bases from V and 1 base from J, with 12 bases between. The length of the CDR3 is 15 residues. Germline V CDR1 and CDR2: SNHLY, FYNNEI. The CDR3 protein is CASAQGTSGANVLTF. The DNA of the CDR3 is TGTGCCAGCGCCCAGGGTACATCTGGGGCCAACGTCCTGACTTTC.

This clonotype was picked up many times. The chain is built from TRBV12-3 or TRBV12-4 and TRBJ2-7, with TRBD2 matching 13 bases. This CDR3 spans 17 amino acids. V gave up 7 bases and J gave up 0 bases; unmatched junction bases: 9. The CDR3, as DNA: TGTGCCAGCAAACTGGGGGGACTAGCGGGATCCTCCTACGAGCAGTACTTC. Protein product: CASKLGGLAGSSYEQYF.

This clonotype showed up just a few times. The rearrangement uses TRBV20-1 and TRBJ1-2; TRBD1 aligns across 11 bases. Germline V gene data show CDR1 as DFQATT and CDR2 as SNEGSKA (reference sequence). V lost 1 base and J lost 4; bases outside the gene matches: 8. The CDR3 runs to 16 residues. The CDR3 region has the DNA TGCAGTGCTAGAGTGGTTTTAGGGACAGGGGGCTATGGCTACACCTTC. Protein: CSARVVLGTGGYGYTF.

This clonotype showed up many times. V usage is TRBV2 and J usage is TRBJ1-5, with D perhaps matching TRBD1 (6 bases). V was cut by 8 bases and J by 0 bases, with 11 bases left in between. Germline V gene lookup returns CDR1 SNHLY and CDR2 FYNNEI. The CDR3 runs to 14 residues. CDR3 sequence (DNA): TGTGCCAGCGGAGAGGGGGATAGCAATCAGCCCCAGCATTTT. Amino acids: CASGEGDSNQPQHF.

The chain carries TRBV19 and TRBJ2-2, with 7 bases that match TRBD2. This CDR3 region has 15 residues. CDR1 is LNHDA and CDR2 is SQIVND in the germline V gene (reference sequence). Trimming at V came to 5 bases and at J to 6 bases, leaving 9 bases not matched to a gene. CDR3 protein: CASSPGLVGAGELFF. The CDR3 region has the DNA TGTGCCAGTAGTCCCGGACTAGTCGGTGCCGGGGAGCTGTTTTTT.

The chain joins TRBV3-1 to TRBJ1-2; TRBD1 agrees at 7 bases. Germline V gene lookup returns CDR1 LGHDT and CDR2 YNNKEL (reference sequence). V lost 0 bases and J lost 5; bases outside the gene matches: 3. The CDR3 spans 14 residues. The CDR3 nucleotides read TGTGCCAGCAGCCAAGAAGGGACAGATTATGGCTACACCTTC. Residues: CASSQEGTDYGYTF.

This clonotype was detected ten times or more. The gene calls are TRBV28 and TRBJ2-7; TRBD2 might be the D (5 bases). CDR3 size: 16 residues. Trimming took off 4 bases at V and 2 bases at J, with 18 bases between the two ends. CDR1 MDHEN and CDR2 SYDVKM come from the germline V gene. The CDR3 DNA reads as TGTGCCAGCAGTTCACCACCCTCCCGGGGAACCTACGAGCAGTACTTC. Translated: CASSSPPSRGTYEQYF.

This clonotype has only a few counts. This sequence joins TRBV19 and TRBJ1-1, with D possibly being TRBD1 (6 bases). CDR1 LNHDA and CDR2 SQIVND come from the germline V gene (reference sequence). The CDR3 has 15 residues. V was shortened by 3 bases and J by 3 bases, with 14 bases between the two germline ends. CDR3 bases: TGTGCCAGTAGTATTACTGGAGGGGGATACACTGAAGCTTTCTTT. Protein sequence: CASSITGGGYTEAFF.